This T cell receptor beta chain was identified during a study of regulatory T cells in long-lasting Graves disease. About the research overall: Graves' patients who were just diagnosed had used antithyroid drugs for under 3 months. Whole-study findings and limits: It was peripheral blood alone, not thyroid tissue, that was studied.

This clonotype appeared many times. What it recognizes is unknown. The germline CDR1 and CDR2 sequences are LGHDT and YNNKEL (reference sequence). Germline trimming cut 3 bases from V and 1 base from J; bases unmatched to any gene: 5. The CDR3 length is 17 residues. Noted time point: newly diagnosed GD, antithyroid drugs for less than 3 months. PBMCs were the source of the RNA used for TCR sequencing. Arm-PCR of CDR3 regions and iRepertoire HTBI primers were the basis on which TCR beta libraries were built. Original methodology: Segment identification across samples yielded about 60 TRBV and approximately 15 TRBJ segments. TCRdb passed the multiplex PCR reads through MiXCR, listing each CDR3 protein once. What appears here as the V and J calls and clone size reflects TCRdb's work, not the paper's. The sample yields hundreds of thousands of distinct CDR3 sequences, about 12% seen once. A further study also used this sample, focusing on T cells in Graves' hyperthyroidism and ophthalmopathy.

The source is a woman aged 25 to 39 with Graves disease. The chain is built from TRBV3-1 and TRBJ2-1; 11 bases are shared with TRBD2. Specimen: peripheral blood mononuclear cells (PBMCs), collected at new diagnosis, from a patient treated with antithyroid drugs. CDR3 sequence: CASSQRLAGRSYNEQFF. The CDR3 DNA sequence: TGTGCCAGCAGCCAGCGACTAGCGGGAAGATCCTACAATGAGCAGTTCTTC.